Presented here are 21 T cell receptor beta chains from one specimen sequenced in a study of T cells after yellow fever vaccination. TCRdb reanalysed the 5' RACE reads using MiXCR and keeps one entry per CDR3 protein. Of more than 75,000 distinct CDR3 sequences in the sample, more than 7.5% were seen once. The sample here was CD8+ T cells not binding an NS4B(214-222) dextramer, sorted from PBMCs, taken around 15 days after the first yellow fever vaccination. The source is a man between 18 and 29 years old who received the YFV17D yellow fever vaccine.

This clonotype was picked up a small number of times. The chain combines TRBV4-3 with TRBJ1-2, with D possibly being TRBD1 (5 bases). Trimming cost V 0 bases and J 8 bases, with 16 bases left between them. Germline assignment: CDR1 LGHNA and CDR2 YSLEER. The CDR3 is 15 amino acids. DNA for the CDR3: TGCGCCAGCAGCCAAGAGGCCGGACACCGACCAGGCTACACCTTC. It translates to CASSQEAGHRPGYTF.

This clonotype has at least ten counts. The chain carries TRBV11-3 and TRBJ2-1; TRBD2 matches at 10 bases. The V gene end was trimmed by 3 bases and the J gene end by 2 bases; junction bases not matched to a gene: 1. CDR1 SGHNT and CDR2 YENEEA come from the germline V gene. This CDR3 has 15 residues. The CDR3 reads CASSFGLAAYNEQFF. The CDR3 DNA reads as TGTGCCAGCAGCTTTGGACTAGCGGCCTACAATGAGCAGTTCTTC.

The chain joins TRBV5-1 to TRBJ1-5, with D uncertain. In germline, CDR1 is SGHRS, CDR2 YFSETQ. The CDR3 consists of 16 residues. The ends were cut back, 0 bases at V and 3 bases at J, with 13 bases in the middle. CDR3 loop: CASSLVAAFPNQPQHF. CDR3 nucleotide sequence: TGCGCCAGCAGCTTGGTAGCAGCCTTCCCCAATCAGCCCCAGCATTTT.

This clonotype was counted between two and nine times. The CDR3, as DNA: TGTGCCAGCAGCGAAGGTCCACGGTACGAGCAGTACTTC. Amino acid sequence: CASSEGPRYEQYF. The rearrangement joins TRBV27 to TRBJ2-7; no firm D call. The germline V gene has CDR1 MNHEY and CDR2 SMNVEV (reference sequence). CDR3 size: 13 residues. V was pared by 6 bases and J by 4 bases, with 13 bases between.

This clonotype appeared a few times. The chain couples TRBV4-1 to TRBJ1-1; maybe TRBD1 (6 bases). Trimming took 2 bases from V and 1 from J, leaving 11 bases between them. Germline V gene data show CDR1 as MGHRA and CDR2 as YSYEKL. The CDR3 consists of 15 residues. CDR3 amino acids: CASSQPGQPNTEAFF. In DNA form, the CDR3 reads TGCGCCAGCAGCCAACCTGGACAGCCGAACACTGAAGCTTTCTTT.

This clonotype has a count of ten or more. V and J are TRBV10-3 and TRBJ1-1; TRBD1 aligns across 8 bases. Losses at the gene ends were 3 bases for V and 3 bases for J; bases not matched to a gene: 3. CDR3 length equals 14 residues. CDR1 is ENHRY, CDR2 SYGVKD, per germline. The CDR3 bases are TGTGCCATCAGTGACAGGGGGCTGTACACTGAAGCTTTCTTT. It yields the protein CAISDRGLYTEAFF.

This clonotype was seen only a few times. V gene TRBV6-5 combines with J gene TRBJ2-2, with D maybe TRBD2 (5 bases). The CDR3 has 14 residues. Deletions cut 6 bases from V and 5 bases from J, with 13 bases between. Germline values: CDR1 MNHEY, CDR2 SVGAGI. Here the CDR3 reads CASSYGVETGELFF. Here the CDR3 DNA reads TGTGCCAGCAGCTACGGGGTTGAGACCGGGGAGCTGTTTTTT.

CDR3 in DNA: TGTGCCAGCAGTTACCAGGGACACAATGAGCAGTTCTTC. Its protein is CASSYQGHNEQFF. The chain employs TRBV6-5 and TRBJ2-1, with D perhaps matching TRBD1 or TRBD2 (5 bases each). Germline V gene sequence: CDR1 MNHEY, CDR2 SVGAGI. V was pared by 2 bases and J by 5 bases, with 7 bases between. CDR3 size: 13 residues.

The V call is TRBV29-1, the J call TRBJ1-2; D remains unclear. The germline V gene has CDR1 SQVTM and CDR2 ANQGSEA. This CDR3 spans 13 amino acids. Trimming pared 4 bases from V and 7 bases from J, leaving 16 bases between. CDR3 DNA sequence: TGCAGCGTTGTTCTTTCGGACGGACGTGGCTACACCTTC. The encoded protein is CSVVLSDGRGYTF.

CDR3 nucleotides: TGTGCCAGCCGAGGACGGACGTTCTATGGCTACACCTTC. Translated, it gives CASRGRTFYGYTF. The chain recombines TRBV2 with TRBJ1-2, with D unclear. Germline CDR1 SNHLY, CDR2 FYNNEI. V was pared by 8 bases and J by 4 bases, with 14 bases between. CDR3 size: 13 residues.

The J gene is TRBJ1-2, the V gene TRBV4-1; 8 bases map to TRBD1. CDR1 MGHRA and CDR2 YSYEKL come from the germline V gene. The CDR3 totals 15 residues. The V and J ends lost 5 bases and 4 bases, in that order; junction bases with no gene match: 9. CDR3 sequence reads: CASSGTGQAAYGYTF. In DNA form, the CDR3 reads TGCGCCAGCAGCGGCACGGGACAGGCGGCCTATGGCTACACCTTC.

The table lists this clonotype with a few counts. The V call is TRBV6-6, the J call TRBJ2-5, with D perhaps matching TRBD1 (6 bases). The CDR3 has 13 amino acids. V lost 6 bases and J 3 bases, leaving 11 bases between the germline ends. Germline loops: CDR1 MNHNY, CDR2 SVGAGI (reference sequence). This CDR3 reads CASSGTLEETQYF. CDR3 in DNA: TGTGCCAGCAGCGGGACATTAGAAGAGACCCAGTACTTC.

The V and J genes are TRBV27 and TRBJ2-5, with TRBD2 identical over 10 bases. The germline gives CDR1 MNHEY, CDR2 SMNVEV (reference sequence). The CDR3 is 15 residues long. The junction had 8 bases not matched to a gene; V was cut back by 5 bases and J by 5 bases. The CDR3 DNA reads TGTGCCAGCAGTCCCTATAGCGGGGGGAGTGAGACCCAGTACTTC. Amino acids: CASSPYSGGSETQYF.

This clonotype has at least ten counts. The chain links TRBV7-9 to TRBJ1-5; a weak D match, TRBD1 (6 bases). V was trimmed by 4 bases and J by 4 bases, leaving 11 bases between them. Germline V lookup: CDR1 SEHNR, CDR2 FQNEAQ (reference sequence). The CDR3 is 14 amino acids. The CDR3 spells CASSYLGGNQPQHF. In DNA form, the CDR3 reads TGTGCCAGCAGCTATCTAGGGGGTAATCAGCCCCAGCATTTT.

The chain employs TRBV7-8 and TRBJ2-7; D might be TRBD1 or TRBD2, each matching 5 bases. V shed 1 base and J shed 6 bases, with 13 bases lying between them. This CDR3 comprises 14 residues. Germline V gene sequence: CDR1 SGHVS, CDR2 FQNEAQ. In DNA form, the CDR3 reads TGTGCCAGCAGCTTAGATCAGGGACGGGCCGAGCAGTACGTC. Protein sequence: CASSLDQGRAEQYV.

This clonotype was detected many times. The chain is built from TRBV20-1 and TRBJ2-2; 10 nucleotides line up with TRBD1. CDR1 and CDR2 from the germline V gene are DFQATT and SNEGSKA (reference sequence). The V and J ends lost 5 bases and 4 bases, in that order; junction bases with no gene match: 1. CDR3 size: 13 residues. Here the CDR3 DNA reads TGCAGTGCTTGGGACAGGGGCACCGGGGAGCTGTTTTTT. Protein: CSAWDRGTGELFF.

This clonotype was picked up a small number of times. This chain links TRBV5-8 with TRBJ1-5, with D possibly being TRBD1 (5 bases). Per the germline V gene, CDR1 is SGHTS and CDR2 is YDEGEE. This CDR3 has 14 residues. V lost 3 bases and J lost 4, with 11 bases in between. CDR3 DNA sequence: TGTGCCAGCAGCTCCCGACAGAATAATCAGCCCCAGCATTTT. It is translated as CASSSRQNNQPQHF.

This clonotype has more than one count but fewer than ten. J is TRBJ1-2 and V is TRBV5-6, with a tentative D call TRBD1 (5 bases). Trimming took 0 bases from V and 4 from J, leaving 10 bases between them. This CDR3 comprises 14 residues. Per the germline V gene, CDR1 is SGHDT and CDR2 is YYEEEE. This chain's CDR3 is CASSLEGTVYGYTF. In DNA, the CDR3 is TGTGCCAGCAGCTTGGAAGGGACGGTCTATGGCTACACCTTC.

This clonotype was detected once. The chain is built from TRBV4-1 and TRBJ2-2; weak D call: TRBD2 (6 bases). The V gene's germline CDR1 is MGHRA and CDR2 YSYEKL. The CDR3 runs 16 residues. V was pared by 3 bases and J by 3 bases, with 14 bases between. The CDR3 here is CASSQEGSEYTGELFF. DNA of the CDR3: TGCGCCAGCAGCCAGGAGGGGTCCGAGTACACCGGGGAGCTGTTTTTT.

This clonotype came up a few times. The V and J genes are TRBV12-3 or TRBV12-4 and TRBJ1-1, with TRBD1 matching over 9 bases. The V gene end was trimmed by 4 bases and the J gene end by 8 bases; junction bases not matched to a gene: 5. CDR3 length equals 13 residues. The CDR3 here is CASSWKGQGEAFF. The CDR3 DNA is TGTGCCAGCAGTTGGAAGGGACAGGGCGAAGCTTTCTTT.

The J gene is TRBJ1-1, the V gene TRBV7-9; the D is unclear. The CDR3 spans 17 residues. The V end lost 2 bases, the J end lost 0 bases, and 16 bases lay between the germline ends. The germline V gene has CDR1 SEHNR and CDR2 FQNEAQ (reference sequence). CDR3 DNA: TGTGCCAGCAGCTTATTTGGGTCCACGCTGATGAACACTGAAGCTTTCTTT. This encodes CASSLFGSTLMNTEAFF.